This T cell receptor (beta chain) originates from a study of sequential checkpoint blockade in melanoma. V was clipped by 11 bases and J by 4 bases, with 23 bases between them. Per germline, CDR1 MDHEN and CDR2 SYDVKM. The CDR3 is made up of 15 amino acids. Generated by immunoSEQ multiplex PCR, the TCRdb table keeps only in-frame clones and is missing some. This sample has about 19,000 clones; approximately 70% occur once, and the top ten carry around 21%. This sample's treatment: randomized to nivolumab then ipilimumab (arm A) or the reverse (arm B). DNA-damaging chemotherapy had not been given to any patient beforehand. From thawed PBMCs, live CD3+CD8+ cells negative for CD19 and CD56 were sorted.

The sample in question was CD8+ T cells sorted from blood (inferred from file names), obtained from a patient given nivolumab and ipilimumab in sequence. This chain uses TRBV28 with TRBJ1-1; the D gene is possibly TRBD1 (5 bases). This receptor was obtained from a human donor with melanoma. CDR3 DNA: TGTGCCGGCGCATATCGACAGACGATGAGCACTGAAGCTTTCTTT. Translation gives CAGAYRQTMSTEAFF.